One and the same sample provided the 18 T cell receptor beta chains below, sequenced in a study of cytomegalovirus exposure and HLA in healthy donors (dated by TCRdb to 2016 to 2017). The method behind the library was the immunoSEQ multiplex PCR assay. For the multiplex PCR, a mixture combining 60 forward primers for TCR Vbeta segments and 13 reverse primers for TCR Jbeta segments was used. Drawn from immuneACCESS, this table holds only the in-frame rearrangements with V and J called that TCRdb kept. Clones are partly lost; checked studies trace under half to an unresolved V gene and leave the rest unexplained. This sample lists fewer than 200,000 clones; about 75% were detected once. The ten largest make up just under 5% of the sample. The sequencing sample was made of PBMCs. The origin of the receptors is a male donor in good health and CMV-seronegative.

A word on this clone: This CDR3 is also generated by other DNA sequences in the sample. The chain is built from TRBV7-9 and TRBJ1-1, with unresolved D. The CDR3 loop spans 13 amino acids. The germline CDR1 and CDR2 sequences are SEHNR and FQNEAQ (reference sequence). Trimming removed 3 bases at V and 1 base at J, with 6 bases between. CDR3 protein: CASSFSGNTEAFF. The CDR3 DNA reads as TGTGCCAGCAGCTTTTCGGGGAACACTGAAGCTTTCTTT.

This chain connects TRBV4-2 to TRBJ2-1; the match to TRBD2 covers 8 bases. After removal of 2 bases from V and 6 bases from J, the junction contained 6 bases not matched to a gene. The CDR3 spans 15 residues. Germline loops: CDR1 LGHNA, CDR2 YNFKEQ. CDR3 protein: CASSQTGLGANEQFF. The DNA of the CDR3 is TGTGCCAGCAGCCAAACGGGACTAGGGGCCAATGAGCAGTTCTTC.

Turning to this clone: At one boundary the junction diverges from the germline segment, which might be a read error. V usage is TRBV7-2 and J usage is TRBJ2-7, with D maybe TRBD2 (6 bases). CDR3 length: 13 amino acids. CDR1 and CDR2 from the germline V gene are SGHTA and FQGNSA. The CDR3 DNA is TGTGCCAGCAGCTTAGCGGGAGGTTCCTCGCATAGGTTC. Translation: CASSLAGGSSHRF.

The chain combines TRBV5-6 with TRBJ1-2, with 11 bases identical to TRBD1. CDR1 is SGHDT, CDR2 YYEEEE, per germline. Trimming took 0 bases from V and 4 from J; bases not matched to a gene: 11. CDR3 length: 18 residues. CDR3 region: CASSLAPGQGDYSYGYTF. The CDR3 bases are TGTGCCAGCAGCTTGGCCCCGGGACAGGGGGACTATAGCTATGGCTACACCTTC.

V gene TRBV5-1 combines with J gene TRBJ2-2; 11 nucleotides line up with TRBD2. The CDR3 is 16 amino acids. Germline CDR1 reads SGHRS; CDR2 reads YFSETQ. The J segment lost 6 bases and the V segment lost 2 bases, leaving 6 bases of the junction unmatched. In nucleotides, the CDR3 is TGCGCCAGCAGCTTCAGACTAGCGGGGTTTGCCGGGGAGCTGTTTTTT. This encodes CASSFRLAGFAGELFF.

CDR3 bases: TGTGCCAGCAGCCTGTCCCTGGGACAGGGGTCCCACGAGCAGTACTTC. Translation: CASSLSLGQGSHEQYF. V is TRBV7-8 and J is TRBJ2-7; TRBD1 matches at 10 bases. The CDR3 consists of 16 residues. Germline V gene data show CDR1 as SGHVS and CDR2 as FQNEAQ. Losses at the gene ends were 5 bases for V and 5 bases for J; bases not matched to a gene: 12.

This clone was seen a handful of times. Written as DNA, the CDR3 is TGTGCCAGCAGCCCCGACAGGGGGGCGGCCGGGGAGCTGTTTTTT. It encodes CASSPDRGAAGELFF. The V and J genes are TRBV6-5 and TRBJ2-2; 9 bases fit TRBD1. This CDR3 spans 15 amino acids. Trimming removed 6 bases from V and 6 bases from J; junction bases left unmatched: 8. Looked up from germline, CDR1 is MNHEY and CDR2 is SVGAGI.

The rearrangement uses TRBV29-1 and TRBJ2-2; D may be TRBD2 (7 bases). Germline V gives CDR1 SQVTM, CDR2 ANQGSEA. This CDR3 contains 13 residues. The V end was cut by 8 bases, the J end by 7 bases, with 17 bases between. The CDR3 bases are TGCAGCTCCATGGGGGGGGCAGGCGGGGAGCTGTTTTTT. Its translation: CSSMGGAGGELFF.

The J gene is TRBJ1-5, the V gene TRBV2, with D unresolved. The CDR3 has 12 amino acids. The ends were cut back, 7 bases at V and 3 bases at J, with 7 bases in the middle. The germline gives CDR1 SNHLY, CDR2 FYNNEI. The CDR3 DNA is TGTGCCAGCAACAGCCTCAATCAGCCCCAGCATTTT. It encodes CASNSLNQPQHF.

This chain links TRBV5-1 with TRBJ2-5, with 8 bases identical to TRBD1. V dropped 2 bases and J dropped 4; count of bases not matched to a gene: 4. The CDR3 has 14 amino acids. Germline V lookup: CDR1 SGHRS, CDR2 YFSETQ. The CDR3 region is CASSFGQGAETQYF. As DNA, the CDR3 is TGCGCCAGCAGCTTCGGACAGGGTGCAGAGACCCAGTACTTC. The full variable domain, with the rest looked up from reference TRBV5-1 and TRBJ2-5, is KAGVTQTPRYLIKTRGQQVTLSCSPISGHRSVSWYQQTPGQGLQFLFEYFSETQRNKGNFPGRFSGRQFSNSRSEMNVSTLELGDSALYLCASSFGQGAETQYFGPGTRLLVL.

The CDR3 loop is CASGTWGYEQYF. The CDR3 DNA reads as TGTGCCAGCGGGACTTGGGGCTACGAGCAGTACTTC. The chain uses TRBV11-2 and TRBJ2-5; a weak D match, TRBD2 (6 bases). With the DNA end fitting TRBJ2-7 better, the J assignment may be wrong. Germline CDR1 and CDR2: SGHAT and FQNNGV. The CDR3 has 12 amino acids.

This rearrangement joins TRBV7-8 to TRBJ2-2; 7 bases agree with TRBD1. CDR1 is SGHVS, CDR2 FQNEAQ, per germline. The CDR3 covers 14 residues. The chain's CDR3 is CATLDRVNTGELFF. CDR3 DNA sequence: TGTGCTACGCTTGACAGGGTGAACACCGGGGAGCTGTTTTTT.

This clone was seen only a few times. This chain connects TRBV6-7 to TRBJ2-3; D not resolved. TRBV6-7 is assigned to the ORF class and has an uncertain function. Trimming cost V 4 bases and J 8 bases, with 19 bases left between them. This CDR3 has 15 amino acids. CDR3 nucleotide sequence: TGTGCCAGCAGTTGGATGCGCGACAAGAATAGTACGCAGTATTTT. Protein: CASSWMRDKNSTQYF.

The chain recombines TRBV9 with TRBJ2-5; 12 bases line up with TRBD1. The end of the DNA fits TRBJ2-7 better, so the J call may be wrong. The CDR3 runs 15 residues. Per the germline V gene, CDR1 is SGDLS and CDR2 is YYNGEE. CDR3 loop: CASSQGTGGKDEQYF. DNA of the CDR3: TGTGCCAGCAGCCAAGGGACAGGGGGCAAAGACGAGCAGTACTTC.

This clone has more than one count but fewer than ten. The rearrangement links TRBV25-1 to TRBJ2-7; weak D call: TRBD2 (5 bases). The CDR3 consists of 11 residues. Germline V CDR1 and CDR2: MGHDK, SYGVNS. The V end lost 2 bases, the J end lost 7 bases, and 6 bases lay between the germline ends. CDR3 bases: TGTGCCAGCAGTGAAGGGGAGGAGCAGTACTTC. Encoded protein: CASSEGEEQYF.

The genes are TRBV27 and TRBJ1-5, with TRBD1 matching 9 bases. The germline V gene has CDR1 MNHEY and CDR2 SMNVEV (reference sequence). The CDR3 length is 14 residues. Germline trimming cut 6 bases from V and 4 bases from J; bases unmatched to any gene: 4. This chain's CDR3 is CASRLTGGNQPQHF. In DNA, the CDR3 is TGTGCCAGCAGACTGACAGGGGGTAATCAGCCCCAGCATTTT.

This chain links TRBV6-5 with TRBJ1-4; D is possibly TRBD1 (6 bases). The CDR3 is made up of 16 amino acids. Per germline, CDR1 MNHEY and CDR2 SVGAGI. V lost 0 bases, J lost 8 bases, and 16 bases lay in between. CDR3 loop: CASSYSNYRVREKLFF. The CDR3 DNA is TGTGCCAGCAGTTACTCCAATTACAGGGTTCGCGAAAAACTGTTTTTT.

The chain links TRBV27 to TRBJ1-1, with 11 bases that match TRBD1. This CDR3 region has 15 residues. V trimming: 4 bases; J trimming: 4 bases; junction bases outside the gene matches: 5. The germline CDR1 and CDR2 sequences are MNHEY and SMNVEV (reference sequence). CDR3 sequence (DNA): TGTGCCAGCAGTTATTCCGGGACAGGGGGCACTGAAGCTTTCTTT. The encoded protein is CASSYSGTGGTEAFF.